This TCR beta chain was profiled in a study of cytomegalovirus exposure and HLA in healthy donors. Study in general: Among the 300 to 500 genotyped donors, 65% to 85% were placed in the Caucasian-associated ancestry cluster. Study-level results: The authors enumerated 164 TCR beta chains as linked to cytomegalovirus. CMV serostatus stood as the only immune exposure information on hand.

Researchers ran the PCR with 60 Vbeta and 13 Jbeta primers. Original processing methods: In a later analysis, 75 million to 95 million unique TCR beta chains included roughly 11 million shared by two or more donors. Repertoires were generated with immunoSEQ multiplex PCR, while TCRdb's copy carries only in-frame clones and drops some. That table gives V, J and clone size, and the DNA gave D and trimming. The table lists 200,000 or so clones, about 80% of them singletons, with 2.1% in the top ten. The CDR3 has 12 amino acids. The germline gives CDR1 MDHEN, CDR2 SYDVKM. Trimming cost V 7 bases and J 8 bases, with 14 bases left between them. Points on this clone: What it binds is not known.

The sequence was obtained from a woman aged 18-29 years in good health and CMV-seropositive. Input material: PBMCs. The chain couples TRBV28 to TRBJ1-2, with a possible D match to TRBD1 (5 bases). CDR3 amino acids: CASTLWGDGYTF. Here the CDR3 DNA reads TGTGCCAGCACCCTTTGGGGCGACGGCTACACCTTC.